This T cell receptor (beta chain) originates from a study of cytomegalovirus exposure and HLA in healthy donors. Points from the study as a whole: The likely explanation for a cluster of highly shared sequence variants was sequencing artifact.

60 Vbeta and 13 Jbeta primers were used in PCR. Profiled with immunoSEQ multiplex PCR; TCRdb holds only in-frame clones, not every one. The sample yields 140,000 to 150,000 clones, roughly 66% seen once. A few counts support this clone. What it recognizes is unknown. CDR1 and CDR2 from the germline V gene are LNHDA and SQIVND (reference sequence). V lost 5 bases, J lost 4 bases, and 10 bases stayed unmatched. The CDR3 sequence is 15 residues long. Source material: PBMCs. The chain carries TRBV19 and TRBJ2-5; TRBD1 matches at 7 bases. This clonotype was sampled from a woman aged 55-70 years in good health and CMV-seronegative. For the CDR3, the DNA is TGTGCCAGTAGTCACAATCTAGGGGGCGTAGAGACCCAGTACTTC. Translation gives CASSHNLGGVETQYF.